The subject of this entry is one T cell receptor (beta chain). Its target is not known. From germline, CDR1 is SQVTM and CDR2 ANQGSEA. This CDR3 has 14 residues. V was cut by 4 bases and J by 1 base, with 13 bases left in between. The record originates from a study of T cell repertoires in cytomegalovirus infection. Whole-study context: A matching HLA type, together with CMV infection, was signaled by public TCR beta signatures. Study-wide points: Dominating the ex vivo response were TCR beta clonotypes that were CMV-specific and HLA-C-restricted. Accumulated public TCR beta family frequency recognized individuals carrying CMV together with the relevant HLA.

A single record per CDR3 protein comes from TCRdb applying MiXCR to the reads. The table has hundreds of thousands of distinct CDR3 sequences, less than 25% seen once. This TCR derives from a human donor in good health (CMV status not recorded). Some clones in this sample may be carry-over from other donors' samples. The chain has TRBV29-1 and TRBJ1-1; unclear D gene. Material: CD8+ T cells from PBMCs. For the CDR3, the DNA is TGCAGCGTTGGTACGGTCCGGCAGAACACTGAAGCTTTCTTT. This encodes CSVGTVRQNTEAFF.